The subject of this entry is one T cell receptor (beta chain). Its specificity is unknown. The data were taken from a study of cytomegalovirus exposure and HLA in healthy donors. The study's findings and limits: In a later analysis, a genetic analysis reported fewer productive-TCR N-insertions in an Asian-associated ancestry cluster than the cohort average.

Use of 60 Vbeta and 13 Jbeta primers characterized the PCR. The protocol was immunoSEQ multiplex PCR, while the TCRdb copy is restricted to in-frame clones and leaves out a portion. The data contain 150,000 to 200,000 clones, 75% to 90% of them seen just once; the ten biggest clones take up about 4%. This CDR3 contains 16 residues. The V gene end was trimmed by 1 base and the J gene end by 0 bases; junction bases not matched to a gene: 2. Germline assignment: CDR1 SGHNT and CDR2 YENEEA. Sequenced input: PBMCs. The gene calls are TRBV11-3 and TRBJ2-3, with 9 bases lining up with TRBD1. This sequence was found in a man over 45 in good health and CMV-seropositive. The CDR3 bases are TGTGCCAGCAGCTTAGGTGGACAGGGGAGCACAGATACGCAGTATTTT. It encodes CASSLGGQGSTDTQYF.